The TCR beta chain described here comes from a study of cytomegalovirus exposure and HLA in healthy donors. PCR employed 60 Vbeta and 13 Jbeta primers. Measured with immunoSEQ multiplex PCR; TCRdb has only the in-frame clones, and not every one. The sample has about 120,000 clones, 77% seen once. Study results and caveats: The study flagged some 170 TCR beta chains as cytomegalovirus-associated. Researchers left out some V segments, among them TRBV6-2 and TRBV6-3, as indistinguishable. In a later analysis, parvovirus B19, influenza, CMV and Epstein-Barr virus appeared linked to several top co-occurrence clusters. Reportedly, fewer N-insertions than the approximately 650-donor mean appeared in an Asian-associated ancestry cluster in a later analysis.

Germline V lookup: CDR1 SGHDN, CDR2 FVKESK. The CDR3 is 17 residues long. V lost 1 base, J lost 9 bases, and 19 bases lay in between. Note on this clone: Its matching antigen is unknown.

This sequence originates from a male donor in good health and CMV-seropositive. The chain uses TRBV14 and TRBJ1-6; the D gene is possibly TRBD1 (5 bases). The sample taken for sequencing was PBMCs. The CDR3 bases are TGTGCCAGCAGCCAAGGGACATTTTTTGAGGAAGGTTCACCCCTCCACTTT. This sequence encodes CASSQGTFFEEGSPLHF.